This paragraph covers one T cell receptor beta chain sequence. Its antigen is not identified. The sample is drawn from a study of OX40 agonist ivuxolimab in advanced cancers. Looking at the study overall: Patients received ivuxolimab, an intravenous treatment, every 2 weeks at 0.01 to 10 mg/kg. A male proportion of about 84% was recorded, with mean age approximately 57 years and range about 20 to 79.

Germline V gene lookup returns CDR1 SEHNR and CDR2 FQNEAQ (reference sequence). This CDR3 is built from 16 residues. The V segment lost 6 bases and the J segment 4 bases; nucleotides outside the gene matches: 11. Collection of blood occurred at baseline, at cycle 4 day 1, and at cycle 7 day 1. Measured with immunoSEQ multiplex PCR; TCRdb has only the in-frame clones, and not every one. Of about 98,000 clones in the sample, approximately 86% were seen once. General study findings and limits: In general, CD8+ T cells held more expanded clones than CD4+ did, on average.

The source of this sequence is an adult with an advanced solid tumor such as melanoma, head and neck, liver or kidney cancer. This material consisted of CD4+ or CD8+ T cells sorted from blood, taken in a trial of the OX40 agonist ivuxolimab. The J gene is TRBJ2-5, the V gene TRBV7-9; TRBD2 matches 10 bases. The CDR3 DNA sequence: TGTGCCAGCAGTCCAGGACTAGCGGCCTTGGGAGAGACCCAGTACTTC. Translating it yields CASSPGLAALGETQYF.